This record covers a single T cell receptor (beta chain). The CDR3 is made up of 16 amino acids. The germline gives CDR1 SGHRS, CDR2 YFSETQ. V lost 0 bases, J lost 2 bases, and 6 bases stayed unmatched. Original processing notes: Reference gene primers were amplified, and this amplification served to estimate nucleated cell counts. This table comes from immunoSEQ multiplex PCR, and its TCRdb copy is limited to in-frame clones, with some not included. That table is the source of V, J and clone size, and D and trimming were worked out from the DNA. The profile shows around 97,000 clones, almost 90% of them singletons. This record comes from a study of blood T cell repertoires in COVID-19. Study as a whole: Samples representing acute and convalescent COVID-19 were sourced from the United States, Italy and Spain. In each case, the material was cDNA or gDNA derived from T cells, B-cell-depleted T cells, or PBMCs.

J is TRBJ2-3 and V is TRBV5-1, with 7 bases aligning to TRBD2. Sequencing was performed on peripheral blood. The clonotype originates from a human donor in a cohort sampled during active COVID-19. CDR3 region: CASSLEASGYTDTQYF. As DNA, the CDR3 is TGCGCCAGCAGCTTGGAGGCTAGCGGATACACAGATACGCAGTATTTT.